The subject of this entry is one TCR beta chain. Caucasian individuals from Russia who were healthy and aged about 6 to 90 acted as donors. Isolation recovered at least 7 million PBMCs from every sample. This specimen belongs to a study of blood T cells in healthy people across ages. Using a J-beta primer mix together with a sample-barcoded 5' primer, a second PCR was run for roughly 7 to 11 cycles. MiXCR, applied by TCRdb to the 5' RACE reads, yields one record per CDR3 protein. The sample records around 1.7 million distinct CDR3 sequences, 28% being singletons. Source material: blood. The origin of this receptor is a woman between 25 and 40 years old in good health.

The CDR3 reads CASSQNRGLAASGIYNEQFF. CDR3 nucleotide sequence: TGTGCCAGCAGTCAAAATAGGGGACTAGCGGCCTCCGGGATTTACAATGAGCAGTTCTTC. This chain joins TRBV7-2 and TRBJ2-1; 11 nucleotides match TRBD2. CDR3 size: 20 residues. From germline, CDR1 is SGHTA and CDR2 FQGNSA. The trim removed 6 bases at V and 4 bases at J, leaving 20 bases unmatched.